A selection of T cell receptor beta chains follows, all from one sample in a study of cytomegalovirus exposure and HLA in healthy donors. Sequencing was performed with immunoSEQ multiplex PCR; in TCRdb, only in-frame clones are kept and a portion is missing. The sample holds approximately 110,000 clones, 78% seen once. The sequenced material came from PBMCs. These receptors originate from a man between 40 and 49 years old in good health and CMV-seronegative. Each CDR3 is given with its conserved first and last residue. Fields, in order: V gene, clone size, J gene, D gene, CDR3 protein, CDR3 DNA. A D gene is named only where the DNA matches it firmly. Expanded clones are given a class, and other clones once, few, many or no size at all.

V: TRBV9
size: NA
J: TRBJ1-6
D: NA
CDR3: CASSVGEGTSGSPLHF
DNA: TGTGCCAGCAGCGTAGGGGAGGGCACTTCTGGTTCACCCCTCCACTTT

V: TRBV25-1
size: NA
J: TRBJ1-1
D: NA
CDR3: CASSHGVANTEAFF
DNA: TGTGCCAGCAGTCACGGGGTGGCGAACACTGAAGCTTTCTTT

V: TRBV7-2
size: once
J: TRBJ2-2
D: NA
CDR3: CASSPATRGGELFF
DNA: TGTGCCAGCAGCCCGGCTACCCGGGGCGGGGAGCTGTTTTTT

V: TRBV30
size: NA
J: TRBJ2-7
D: NA
CDR3: CAWSSFYEQYF
DNA: TGTGCCTGGAGCAGTTTCTACGAGCAGTACTTC

V: TRBV2
size: NA
J: TRBJ1-5
D: NA
CDR3: CASSEAGGGNQPQHF
DNA: TGTGCCAGCAGTGAAGCTGGAGGGGGCAATCAGCCCCAGCATTTT

V: TRBV15
size: NA
J: TRBJ2-5
D: NA
CDR3: CATSRARETQYF
DNA: TGTGCCACCAGCAGAGCCCGGGAGACCCAGTACTTC

V: TRBV4-3
size: NA
J: TRBJ1-1
D: NA
CDR3: CASSQGMGGGDTEAFF
DNA: TGCGCCAGCAGCCAAGGAATGGGGGGTGGCGACACTGAAGCTTTCTTT

V: TRBV30
size: NA
J: TRBJ2-7
D: NA
CDR3: CAWNQDTVVHEQYF
DNA: TGTGCCTGGAACCAAGACACGGTCGTCCACGAGCAGTACTTC

V: TRBV2
size: NA
J: TRBJ1-1
D: TRBD1
CDR3: CASRPNRGWNTEAFF
DNA: TGTGCCAGCCGCCCGAACAGGGGATGGAACACTGAAGCTTTCTTT

V: TRBV29-1
size: NA
J: TRBJ1-2
D: TRBD1
CDR3: CSVEAPDRGQGGYTF
DNA: TGCAGCGTTGAAGCCCCGGACAGGGGGCAGGGTGGCTACACCTTC

V: TRBV15
size: few
J: TRBJ1-4
D: NA
CDR3: CATSRGGQWEKLFF
DNA: TGTGCCACCAGCAGAGGAGGGCAGTGGGAAAAACTGTTTTTT

V: TRBV5-1
size: once
J: TRBJ1-5
D: NA
CDR3: CASSNGQINQPQHF
DNA: TGCGCCAGCAGCAACGGACAGATCAATCAGCCCCAGCATTTT

V: TRBV12-5
size: NA
J: TRBJ1-5
D: NA
CDR3: CASGLEGGPNQPQHF
DNA: TGTGCTAGTGGTTTGGAGGGGGGGCCCAATCAGCCCCAGCATTTT

V: TRBV7-2
size: NA
J: TRBJ1-3
D: NA
CDR3: CASSPISSPGNTIYF
DNA: TGTGCCAGCAGCCCAATTTCAAGCCCCGGAAACACCATATATTTT

V: TRBV7-2
size: NA
J: TRBJ2-3
D: TRBD2
CDR3: CASSSETSGDTQYF
DNA: TGTGCCAGCAGCTCAGAGACTAGCGGGGATACGCAGTATTTT

V: TRBV27
size: NA
J: TRBJ1-1
D: TRBD1
CDR3: CASSSFGQGTPEAFF
DNA: TGTGCCAGCAGTTCCTTCGGACAGGGAACGCCTGAAGCTTTCTTT

V: TRBV30
size: NA
J: TRBJ1-3
D: NA
CDR3: CASNRVTGNTIYF
DNA: TGTGCCTCCAACAGGGTCACTGGAAACACCATATATTTT

V: TRBV20-1
size: NA
J: TRBJ2-1
D: NA
CDR3: CSARARNEQFF
DNA: TGCAGTGCTAGGGCCCGAAATGAGCAGTTCTTC

V: TRBV5-1
size: NA
J: TRBJ2-3
D: TRBD2
CDR3: CASSAETSGGGDTQYF
DNA: TGCGCCAGCAGCGCCGAGACTAGCGGGGGAGGAGATACGCAGTATTTT

V: TRBV6-4
size: NA
J: TRBJ2-2
D: NA
CDR3: CASSDSRLIPARGGSSGELFF
DNA: TGTGCCAGCAGTGACTCACGCCTAATCCCAGCGAGGGGGGGGTCGAGCGGGGAGCTGTTTTTT

V: TRBV7-9
size: NA
J: TRBJ1-6
D: TRBD1
CDR3: CASSPGQTNSPLHF
DNA: TGTGCCAGCAGCCCGGGACAGACCAATTCACCCCTCCACTTT

V: TRBV2
size: NA
J: TRBJ2-3
D: NA
CDR3: CASSETVGADTQYF
DNA: TGTGCCAGCAGTGAAACGGTGGGCGCAGATACGCAGTATTTT

V: TRBV19
size: NA
J: TRBJ2-7
D: NA
CDR3: CASSEGYEQYF
DNA: TGTGCCTCTTCGGAGGGCTACGAGCAGTACTTC

V: TRBV4-1
size: NA
J: TRBJ2-7
D: NA
CDR3: CASSQVSGVRNEQYF
DNA: TGCGCCAGCAGCCAAGTTTCAGGGGTTCGGAACGAGCAGTACTTC

V: TRBV6-6
size: NA
J: TRBJ1-5
D: TRBD1
CDR3: CASASPGTGNHF
DNA: TGTGCCAGCGCCTCCCCCGGGACAGGGAACCATTTT

V: TRBV11-1
size: NA
J: TRBJ2-3
D: TRBD2
CDR3: CASSSPGLAGTDTQYF
DNA: TGTGCCAGCAGCTCTCCCGGACTAGCTGGGACAGATACGCAGTATTTT

V: TRBV7-2
size: NA
J: TRBJ1-1
D: TRBD1
CDR3: CASSRDRNTEAFF
DNA: TGTGCCAGCAGCCGGGACAGGAACACTGAAGCTTTCTTT

V: TRBV6-6
size: NA
J: TRBJ2-5
D: NA
CDR3: CASSYPGSQETQYF
DNA: TGTGCCAGCAGTTACCCGGGGTCACAAGAGACCCAGTACTTC

V: TRBV6-5
size: NA
J: TRBJ1-3
D: NA
CDR3: CASSYGRKEDTIYF
DNA: TGTGCCAGCAGTTACGGGCGCAAGGAGGACACCATATATTTT

V: TRBV9
size: NA
J: TRBJ2-5
D: NA
CDR3: CASSVVQGGTQYF
DNA: TGTGCCAGCAGCGTAGTGCAGGGTGGGACCCAGTACTTC

V: TRBV10-3
size: NA
J: TRBJ2-6
D: NA
CDR3: CAISEAGNGANVLTF
DNA: TGTGCCATCAGTGAGGCAGGTAATGGGGCCAACGTCCTGACTTTC

V: TRBV9
size: NA
J: TRBJ2-7
D: NA
CDR3: CASSVDSNRYEQYF
DNA: TGTGCCAGCAGCGTAGATAGCAACCGCTACGAGCAGTACTTC

V: TRBV2
size: NA
J: TRBJ1-5
D: NA
CDR3: CASSAQGSNQPQHF
DNA: TGTGCCAGCAGTGCCCAGGGAAGCAATCAGCCCCAGCATTTT

V: TRBV4-3
size: NA
J: TRBJ2-7
D: TRBD2
CDR3: CASSQGLAVYEQYF
DNA: TGCGCCAGCAGCCAGGGACTAGCTGTTTACGAGCAGTACTTC

V: TRBV25-1
size: few
J: TRBJ1-4
D: NA
CDR3: CATNPGATLEKLFF
DNA: TGTGCCACCAACCCAGGGGCGACCCTGGAAAAACTGTTTTTT

V: TRBV19
size: NA
J: TRBJ1-3
D: NA
CDR3: CASSELVSGNTIYF
DNA: TGTGCCAGTAGTGAGCTGGTGTCTGGAAACACCATATATTTT

V: TRBV19
size: NA
J: TRBJ2-7
D: TRBD1
CDR3: CASSTKDRDADEQYF
DNA: TGTGCCAGTAGTACCAAAGACAGGGATGCCGACGAGCAGTACTTC

V: TRBV27
size: NA
J: TRBJ1-6
D: TRBD1
CDR3: CASSSHGTGTGVSPLHF
DNA: TGTGCCAGCAGTTCCCATGGTACCGGGACAGGGGTTTCACCCCTCCACTTT

V: TRBV6-5
size: NA
J: TRBJ2-7
D: NA
CDR3: CASSRTALRVQYF
DNA: TGTGCCAGCAGCCGGACAGCCCTACGAGTGCAGTACTTC

V: TRBV15
size: NA
J: TRBJ1-1
D: NA
CDR3: CATSRGDLMAEAFF
DNA: TGTGCCACCAGCAGAGGAGACTTAATGGCTGAAGCTTTCTTT